The following is a TCR beta chain sequence with its context. Its antigen is not identified. This record comes from a study of cytomegalovirus exposure and HLA in healthy donors. Findings and limits, study-wide: The study reported that TCR beta sequences accurately predicted HLA-A and HLA-B alleles in most subjects. Sequencing probably produced one cluster of sequence variants that were highly shared.

The PCR employed 60 Vbeta primers together with 13 Jbeta primers. Here immunoSEQ multiplex PCR was the method, and the copy in TCRdb shows in-frame clones only, minus some. The table lists around 120,000 clones, around four fifths of them singletons, with 5.5% to 6% in the top ten. Per germline, CDR1 SNHLY and CDR2 FYNNEI. Trimming took off 11 bases at V and 2 bases at J, with 19 bases between the two ends. The CDR3 extends over 14 amino acids. The donors, nominally healthy at sampling, likely had unrecorded immune exposures. This receptor was taken from a woman aged 40 to 50 in good health and CMV-seropositive. Sequencing used PBMCs. The V call is TRBV2, the J call TRBJ2-7; D is possibly TRBD1 (6 bases). CDR3: CARFQRGFTYEQYF. CDR3 coding DNA: TGTGCCCGCTTCCAGAGGGGGTTTACCTACGAGCAGTACTTC.